This TCR beta chain was documented in a study of cytomegalovirus exposure and HLA in healthy donors. Study context: Of the donors genotyped, several hundred in all, about 80% fell in the Caucasian-associated ancestry cluster.

This clone was seen only once. What it binds is not known. PCR amplification relied on 60 Vbeta primers (plus 13 Jbeta primers). Clones were sequenced by immunoSEQ multiplex PCR, and TCRdb holds only the in-frame ones, with some missing. The sample has 140,000 to 150,000 clones; less than 90% are singletons. General study results and limits: Clonal expansion, a later analysis showed, was greater in HLA-associated TCR beta chains than in equally common others.

The V gene's germline CDR1 is SEHNR and CDR2 FQNEAQ (reference sequence). The CDR3 extends over 12 amino acids. Deletions cut 5 bases from V and 10 bases from J, with 12 bases between. Everyone who donated was a healthy bone marrow donor. Though nominally healthy at sampling, donors likely had unrecorded immune exposures. The rearrangement joins TRBV7-9 to TRBJ2-1; D is unresolved. Material: PBMCs. This clonotype was sampled from a boy between 2 and 10 years old in good health and CMV-seronegative. This CDR3 reads CASSLTRSEQFF. CDR3 coding DNA: TGTGCCAGCAGCCTTACCCGGTCGGAGCAGTTCTTC.